This is a list of T cell receptor beta chains from one sample in a study of blood T cell repertoires in COVID-19. Repertoires were generated with immunoSEQ multiplex PCR, while TCRdb's copy carries only in-frame clones and drops some. The repertoire holds about 140,000 clones, 80% to 85% seen once, with about 4.3% in the top ten. The sequenced material came from peripheral blood. Receptor source: an elderly woman with acute or convalescent COVID-19. Each CDR3 is given with its conserved first and last residue. The D gene is left open where the match is weak. Clone size is stated in some rows and not others, as once, few, many or a class when expanded.

D,length,size,J,V,CDR3,DNA
-,13,-,TRBJ1-2,TRBV11-1,CASTREGDYGYTF,TGTGCCAGCACCAGAGAGGGGGACTATGGCTACACCTTC
-,13,once,TRBJ2-7,TRBV3-1/TRBV3-2,CASSPLGSYEQYF,TGTGCCAGCAGCCCACTTGGGAGCTACGAGCAGTACTTC
TRBD2,15,-,TRBJ2-3,TRBV28,CASVPAGGYTDTQYF,TGTGCCAGCGTCCCAGCGGGAGGTTACACAGATACGCAGTATTTT
TRBD2,16,-,TRBJ2-3,TRBV29-1,CSVDLGLAGGSDTQYF,TGCAGCGTTGATCTCGGACTAGCAGGAGGGTCAGATACGCAGTATTTT
TRBD2,15,once,TRBJ2-7,TRBV7-2,CASSSVEAGGYEQYF,TGTGCCAGCAGCTCGGTCGAGGCGGGGGGATACGAGCAGTACTTC
-,15,many,TRBJ1-6,TRBV25-1,CASSVTGRGGSPLHF,TGTGCCAGCAGTGTTACGGGACGAGGGGGTTCACCCCTCCACTTT
TRBD2,16,once,TRBJ2-7,TRBV28,CARYRRWREDSYEQYF,TGTGCCAGATACCGTCGTTGGCGGGAGGACTCCTACGAGCAGTACTTC
TRBD2,17,-,TRBJ2-7,TRBV7-9,CASSLLAGNSLVYEQYF,TGTGCCAGCAGCTTATTAGCGGGTAATTCCCTGGTGTACGAGCAGTACTTC
TRBD2,17,once,TRBJ2-3,TRBV15,CATSRSPGGGMTDTQYF,TGTGCCACCAGCAGGAGCCCTGGCGGGGGGATGACAGATACGCAGTATTTT
TRBD1,14,few,TRBJ2-7,TRBV29-1,CSVRPGTGANEQYF,TGCAGCGTCCGACCCGGGACAGGGGCGAACGAGCAGTACTTC
TRBD1,14,-,TRBJ2-7,TRBV5-6,CASSPGQGYSEQYF,TGTGCCAGCAGCCCTGGACAGGGCTACTCCGAGCAGTACTTC
TRBD1,14,once,TRBJ2-3,TRBV11-3,CASSQDRGTDTQYF,TGTGCCAGCAGCCAGGACAGGGGCACAGATACGCAGTATTTT
-,13,many,TRBJ1-2,TRBV5-4,CASSLDSAYGYTF,TGTGCCAGCAGTCTCGACAGCGCCTATGGCTACACCTTC
-,14,-,TRBJ2-3,TRBV3-1/TRBV3-2,CASSQGHSTDTQYF,TGTGCCAGCAGCCAGGGGCATAGCACAGATACGCAGTATTTT
-,15,-,TRBJ1-6,TRBV30,CAWRGNNWAFSPLHF,TGTGCCTGGAGAGGAAATAACTGGGCGTTTTCACCCCTCCACTTT
-,14,-,TRBJ1-2,TRBV10-3,CAISDTTKSYGYTF,TGTGCCATCAGCGACACAACCAAGTCCTATGGCTACACCTTC
-,13,-,TRBJ1-2,TRBV30,CAWSVPENYGYTF,TGTGCCTGGAGTGTGCCAGAAAACTATGGCTACACCTTC
-,12,-,TRBJ1-2,TRBV27,CASSGEGYGYTF,TGTGCCAGCAGCGGGGAAGGGTATGGCTACACCTTC
TRBD1,14,-,TRBJ2-3,TRBV6-5,CASRRAGGLNTQYF,TGTGCCAGCAGACGGGCAGGGGGCTTGAATACGCAGTATTTT
-,13,few,TRBJ1-5,TRBV12-3/TRBV12-4,CASSSSSNQPQHF,TGTGCCAGCAGTTCCTCCTCCAATCAGCCCCAGCATTTT